The 14 T cell receptor beta chains below all came from one sample that was sequenced in a study of cytomegalovirus exposure and HLA in healthy donors (dated by TCRdb to 2016 to 2017). The library was generated by the immunoSEQ multiplex PCR assay. For the multiplex PCR, a mixture combining 60 forward primers for TCR Vbeta segments and 13 reverse primers for TCR Jbeta segments was used. This is the immuneACCESS table as TCRdb keeps it, with only in-frame sequences that have V and J called. A part of the clones is gone; compared with another copy, unresolved V genes explain less than half, and the rest is unexplained. Present in this sample are roughly 59,000 clones, 65% to 80% of which were seen just once. The ten largest clones take up less than 20% of the sample. Material for sequencing was PBMCs. The receptor set was obtained from a man aged 40-49 years in good health and CMV-seropositive.

The chain recombines TRBV29-1 with TRBJ2-1; 9 nucleotides match TRBD2. The CDR3 spans 13 residues. The V and J ends lost 7 bases and 2 bases, in that order; junction bases with no gene match: 3. CDR1 and CDR2 (germline): SQVTM, ANQGSEA. The DNA of the CDR3 is TGCAGCGAGGCGGGAGGGGCCTACAATGAGCAGTTCTTC. Translated, it gives CSEAGGAYNEQFF.

The chain couples TRBV29-1 to TRBJ2-2; 11 nucleotides agree with TRBD2. The CDR3 consists of 15 residues. Trimming at V came to 4 bases and at J to 6 bases, leaving 7 bases not matched to a gene. The germline V gene has CDR1 SQVTM and CDR2 ANQGSEA. The CDR3 DNA reads TGCAGCGTTGTAGGTACTAGCGGGAGTTCCGGGGAGCTGTTTTTT. The encoded protein is CSVVGTSGSSGELFF.

The chain is built from TRBV6-5 and TRBJ2-7, with TRBD1 as a possible D gene (5 bases). This CDR3 is built from 13 residues. Germline V gene lookup returns CDR1 MNHEY and CDR2 SVGAGI. Trimming took off 6 bases at V and 6 bases at J, with 15 bases between the two ends. The CDR3 sequence is CASSRQPLGEQYF. Written as DNA, the CDR3 is TGTGCCAGCAGCAGACAGCCTCTTGGCGAGCAGTACTTC.

The chain uses TRBV7-9 and TRBJ1-1; 8 nucleotides match TRBD1. The CDR3 spans 13 residues. Germline values: CDR1 SEHNR, CDR2 FQNEAQ (reference sequence). V shed 2 bases, J shed 8 bases, and the junction held 4 bases outside the gene matches. The CDR3 DNA reads as TGTGCCAGCAGCTTACAGGACAGGGACGAAGCTTTCTTT. Protein: CASSLQDRDEAFF.

The chain carries TRBV10-3 and TRBJ2-1; tentative D call: TRBD1 (6 bases). Germline V gene data show CDR1 as ENHRY and CDR2 as SYGVKD. Trimming left V 1 base short and J 10 bases short, with 14 bases between. This CDR3 has 14 amino acids. The chain's CDR3 is CAISEFTGSGEQFF. The DNA for the CDR3 is TGTGCCATCAGTGAGTTCACAGGGTCGGGGGAGCAGTTCTTC.

The rearrangement uses TRBV30 and TRBJ2-7, with 12 bases identical to TRBD1. The germline V gene encodes CDR1 GTSNPN and CDR2 SVGIG (reference sequence). The V and J ends lost 1 base and 5 bases, in that order; junction bases with no gene match: 3. The CDR3 is 14 residues long. CDR3 DNA sequence: TGTGCCTGGAGTGGGGGACAGGGGGCCGACGAGCAGTACTTC. Amino acid sequence: CAWSGGQGADEQYF.

The chain links TRBV7-9 to TRBJ2-1; D remains ambiguous. The CDR3 length is 10 residues. Per germline, CDR1 SEHNR and CDR2 FQNEAQ (reference sequence). V lost 5 bases and J 8 bases, leaving 4 bases between the germline ends. This chain's CDR3 is CASSTHEQFF. In DNA, the CDR3 is TGTGCCAGCAGCACACATGAGCAGTTCTTC. The full variable domain, rest sourced from reference TRBV7-9 and TRBJ2-1, is DTGVSQNPRHKITKRGQNVTFRCDPISEHNRLYWYRQTLGQGPEFLTYFQNEAQLEKSRLLSDRFSAERPKGSFSTLEIQRTEQGDSAMYLCASSTHEQFFGPGTRLTVL.

The chain uses TRBV25-1 and TRBJ2-5, with D possibly matching TRBD1 (5 bases). The CDR3 is 13 residues long. Germline assignment: CDR1 MGHDK and CDR2 SYGVNS. V dropped 4 bases and J dropped 10 bases, with 16 bases sitting between them. Here the CDR3 reads CASSGTRRRDQYF. Here the CDR3 DNA reads TGTGCCAGCAGTGGGACACGAAGGAGAGACCAGTACTTC.

A single count supports this clone. V and J are TRBV5-4 and TRBJ2-5; 8 positions agree with TRBD2. Germline CDR1 reads SGHNT; CDR2 reads YYREEE (reference sequence). The CDR3 contains 15 residues. Unmatched junction bases numbered 9, after V lost 4 bases and J lost 4 bases. The CDR3: CASSRAGGIGETQYF. The CDR3, as DNA: TGTGCCAGCAGCCGTGCGGGGGGTATCGGAGAGACCCAGTACTTC. The whole variable domain, filled in from reference TRBV5-4 and TRBJ2-5, reads ETGVTQSPTHLIKTRGQQVTLRCSSQSGHNTVSWYQQALGQGPQFIFQYYREEENGRGNFPPRFSGLQFPNYSSELNVNALELDDSALYLCASSRAGGIGETQYFGPGTRLLVL.

The rearrangement uses TRBV19 and TRBJ2-2; 7 bases match TRBD2. The CDR3 consists of 16 residues. Germline assignment: CDR1 LNHDA and CDR2 SQIVND (reference sequence). The V segment lost 7 bases and the J segment 4 bases; nucleotides outside the gene matches: 12. Written as DNA, the CDR3 is TGTGCCAGTACCCGTAGCGGGCAGCGGGGCACCGGGGAGCTGTTTTTT. This gives the protein CASTRSGQRGTGELFF.

This clone showed up just a few times. The chain combines TRBV27 with TRBJ2-7; a weak D match, TRBD1 (6 bases). V lost 2 bases and J 6 bases, leaving 11 bases between the germline ends. There are 13 residues in the CDR3. Looked up from germline, CDR1 is MNHEY and CDR2 is SMNVEV (reference sequence). In nucleotides, the CDR3 is TGTGCCAGCAGTTTAACAGGGAGCCTCGAGCAGTACTTC. Residues: CASSLTGSLEQYF.

The V call is TRBV11-3, the J call TRBJ2-7; 7 bases fit TRBD2. The CDR3 totals 14 residues. V lost 1 base, J lost 9 bases, and 9 bases stayed unmatched. In germline, CDR1 is SGHNT, CDR2 YENEEA. CDR3 DNA sequence: TGTGCCAGCAGCTTAGCCCGGACGGGGGGAGGGCAGTACTTC. Its protein product is CASSLARTGGGQYF.

The CDR3 sequence: CGSTQMSGNTIYF. CDR3 coding DNA: TGTGGTTCCACACAAATGTCTGGAAACACCATATATTTT. The chain couples TRBV19 to TRBJ1-3; D gene uncertain. The germline V gene encodes CDR1 LNHDA and CDR2 SQIVND (reference sequence). CDR3 length: 13 residues.

The V gene is TRBV4-3, the J gene TRBJ2-5, with 9 bases matching TRBD1. The germline V gene encodes CDR1 LGHNA and CDR2 YSLEER. The CDR3 is made up of 15 amino acids. Losses at the gene ends were 0 bases for V and 5 bases for J; bases not matched to a gene: 4. In DNA form, the CDR3 reads TGCGCCAGCAGCCAAGATGACAGGGGGACGGAGACCCAGTACTTC. Its protein product is CASSQDDRGTETQYF.